The 3 T cell receptor beta chains given below trace back to one sample, sequenced in a study of blood T cells in healthy people across ages. A sample-barcoded 5' primer and a J-beta primer mix were used in a second PCR of roughly 6 to 12 cycles. One entry per CDR3 protein results from TCRdb running MiXCR on the 5' RACE reads. The data contain roughly 1.9 million distinct CDR3 sequences, 30% to 40% of them singletons. Sequencing was carried out using blood. Source of these receptors: a human donor in good health.

This clonotype was seen more than once but under ten times. V is TRBV7-8 and J is TRBJ1-6; TRBD1 aligns across 9 bases. Trimming removed 7 bases from V and 8 bases from J; junction bases left unmatched: 9. CDR1 SGHVS and CDR2 FQNEAQ come from the germline V gene. This CDR3 is built from 15 residues. This CDR3 reads CASTPGQGSHSPLHF. DNA for the CDR3: TGTGCCAGCACCCCGGGACAGGGTTCACATTCACCCCTCCACTTT.

CDR3 sequence: CASSLSLPGEKLFF. CDR3 in DNA: TGTGCCAGCAGCTTAAGCCTCCCCGGGGAAAAACTGTTTTTT. The gene calls are TRBV7-9 and TRBJ1-4; D uncertain. V was trimmed by 2 bases and J by 8 bases, leaving 12 bases between them. Germline V gives CDR1 SEHNR, CDR2 FQNEAQ (reference sequence). CDR3 size: 14 residues.

In this sample, this clonotype turned up a few times. V and J are TRBV10-3 and TRBJ2-5; the match to TRBD2 covers 7 bases. The CDR3 runs 13 residues. Germline assignment: CDR1 ENHRY and CDR2 SYGVKD. After removal of 8 bases from V and 2 bases from J, the junction contained 5 bases not matched to a gene. CDR3 in DNA: TGTGCCATCGGGGGGGGGACTCAAGAGACCCAGTACTTC. Translated: CAIGGGTQETQYF.